The 31 T cell receptor beta chains in this list originate from one sample, sequenced in a study of identical twins. TCRdb redid the calling of the 5' RACE reads with MiXCR, one entry per CDR3 protein. The sample carries roughly 1.6 million distinct CDR3 sequences, 25% to 35% recorded once. The sequencing sample was made of cord blood. The receptors come from a newborn girl in good health.

The chain combines TRBV28 with TRBJ2-2; maybe TRBD1 (6 bases). The CDR3 runs to 15 residues. The V and J ends lost 6 bases and 2 bases respectively, with 13 bases between them. Germline V gene sequence: CDR1 MDHEN, CDR2 SYDVKM. This chain's CDR3 is CASSRDKENTGELFF. CDR3 sequence (DNA): TGTGCCAGCAGCAGGGACAAGGAAAACACCGGGGAGCTGTTTTTT. Together with reference TRBV28 and TRBJ2-2, the CDR3 gives the full variable domain: DVKVTQSSRYLVKRTGEKVFLECVQDMDHENMFWYRQDPGLGLRLIYFSYDVKMKEKGDIPEGYSVSREKKERFSLILESASTNQTSMYLCASSRDKENTGELFFGEGSRLTVL.

The chain combines TRBV14 with TRBJ1-2, with D unclear. The CDR3 is 17 amino acids. Germline assignment: CDR1 SGHDN and CDR2 FVKESK. Trimming shortened V by 0 bases and J by 2 bases, and 16 bases separated the two germline ends. The CDR3 reads CASSQDLNGFRNYGYTF. CDR3 nucleotides: TGTGCCAGCAGCCAAGATCTGAATGGGTTTAGGAACTATGGCTACACCTTC.

At least ten counts were recorded for this clonotype. This chain connects TRBV11-2 to TRBJ2-1, with 12 bases matching TRBD2. Germline-derived CDR1 and CDR2 are SGHAT and FQNNGV. This CDR3 is built from 15 residues. V shed 5 bases and J 2 bases; nucleotides not matched to a gene: 1. As DNA, the CDR3 is TGTGCCAGCAGCCGGACTAGCGGGGCCTACAATGAGCAGTTCTTC. It specifies CASSRTSGAYNEQFF.

J is TRBJ2-7 and V is TRBV19; 7 bases are shared with TRBD1. The CDR3 is 15 residues long. Trimming removed 3 bases from V and 0 bases from J; junction bases left unmatched: 5. The germline CDR1 and CDR2 sequences are LNHDA and SQIVND (reference sequence). In DNA, the CDR3 is TGTGCCAGTAGTATTCGGGGACAGTACTCCTACGAGCAGTACTTC. Protein product: CASSIRGQYSYEQYF.

This clonotype was seen ten or more times. V and J are TRBV10-3 and TRBJ2-1, with D hard to call. V was trimmed by 7 bases and J by 10 bases, leaving 8 bases between them. From germline, CDR1 is ENHRY and CDR2 SYGVKD. The CDR3 is made up of 10 amino acids. The CDR3 bases are TGTGCCATCACAGACACCGAGCAGTTCTTC. Its translation: CAITDTEQFF.

This clonotype has ten or more counts. The chain employs TRBV9 and TRBJ1-4; D is uncertain. From germline, CDR1 is SGDLS and CDR2 YYNGEE. V was pared by 4 bases and J by 1 base, with 8 bases between. The CDR3 totals 14 residues. In nucleotides, the CDR3 is TGTGCCAGCAGCCTCGGGTTAACTAATGAAAAACTGTTTTTT. Its protein product is CASSLGLTNEKLFF.

J is TRBJ2-1 and V is TRBV4-2, with TRBD2 matching over 8 bases. The CDR3 spans 17 residues. The germline gives CDR1 LGHNA, CDR2 YNFKEQ. Trimming cost V 0 bases and J 2 bases; bases outside gene matches: 6. In DNA form, the CDR3 reads TGTGCCAGCAGCCAAGATATTCCGGGGGGGCCCTACAATGAGCAGTTCTTC. It codes for CASSQDIPGGPYNEQFF.

This clonotype was detected a few times. The V and J genes are TRBV6-1 and TRBJ2-3; 8 positions agree with TRBD1. V dropped 4 bases and J dropped 4; count of bases not matched to a gene: 10. Germline values: CDR1 MNHNS, CDR2 SASEGT. The CDR3 spans 16 residues. DNA for the CDR3: TGTGCCAGCAGTGGACAGGGGAGGTTACGGGCAGATACGCAGTATTTT. As protein: CASSGQGRLRADTQYF.

This clonotype has more than one count but fewer than ten. The V call is TRBV3-1, the J call TRBJ1-2; perhaps TRBD1 as D (5 bases). The V gene lost 0 bases and the J gene lost 4 bases, with 15 bases spanning the gap. CDR1 is LGHDT, CDR2 YNNKEL, per germline (reference sequence). This CDR3 contains 16 residues. CDR3 DNA: TGTGCCAGCAGCCAAGACCAATACTGGGGGTCCTATGGCTACACCTTC. Amino acid sequence: CASSQDQYWGSYGYTF.

The chain uses TRBV20-1 and TRBJ1-6; tentative D call: TRBD1 (5 bases). Deletions cut 5 bases from V and 0 bases from J, with 11 bases between. Per the germline V gene, CDR1 is DFQATT and CDR2 is SNEGSKA (reference sequence). This CDR3 contains 15 residues. CDR3 region: CSAYRSGSYNSPLHF. The CDR3 bases are TGCAGTGCTTACAGGTCTGGCTCCTATAATTCACCCCTCCACTTT.

This sequence joins TRBV3-1 and TRBJ2-3; D assignment may be TRBD1 or TRBD2 (5 bases each). The CDR3 length is 15 residues. Trimming took off 1 base at V and 3 bases at J, with 11 bases between the two ends. In germline, CDR1 is LGHDT, CDR2 YNNKEL (reference sequence). The CDR3 DNA is TGTGCCAGCAGCCAAGCCACGAGGGGTACAGATACGCAGTATTTT. The encoded protein is CASSQATRGTDTQYF.

This chain joins TRBV29-1 and TRBJ1-1; D may be TRBD1 (6 bases). The CDR3 contains 14 residues. Trimming cost V 5 bases and J 8 bases, with 21 bases left between them. Germline assignment: CDR1 SQVTM and CDR2 ANQGSEA. The CDR3, as DNA: TGCAGCGTTATAGAGGGGCATATTACAGGGGAAGCTTTCTTT. Its protein is CSVIEGHITGEAFF.

This clonotype was found many times. The chain has TRBV28 and TRBJ2-1; D tentatively fits TRBD1 or TRBD2 (5 bases each). The CDR3 has 15 residues. CDR1 is MDHEN, CDR2 SYDVKM, per germline. Trimming removed 2 bases from V and 8 bases from J, with 16 bases in between. CDR3 loop: CASSLGTPPRDEQFF. The CDR3 coding sequence is TGTGCCAGCAGTTTAGGGACCCCTCCTAGGGATGAGCAGTTCTTC.

The genes are TRBV20-1 and TRBJ2-3; perhaps TRBD1 as D (6 bases). The CDR3 consists of 14 residues. Germline V CDR1 and CDR2: DFQATT, SNEGSKA (reference sequence). V shed 2 bases and J shed 0 bases, with 9 bases lying between them. CDR3 in amino acids: CSARPTGSTDTQYF. The CDR3 DNA reads as TGCAGTGCTAGACCGACAGGTAGCACAGATACGCAGTATTTT.

In DNA form, the CDR3 reads TGCAGCGTTGAAGGACTCAGGGGAGAAACTGAAGCTTTCTTT. Its protein is CSVEGLRGETEAFF. The rearrangement joins TRBV29-1 to TRBJ1-1; a weak D match, TRBD1 (6 bases). CDR3 size: 14 residues. V was trimmed by 1 base and J by 5 bases, leaving 14 bases between them. Germline V gene lookup returns CDR1 SQVTM and CDR2 ANQGSEA.

The chain joins TRBV20-1 to TRBJ1-1, with D unresolved. Trimming pared 3 bases from V and 2 bases from J, leaving 13 bases between. CDR3 length equals 14 residues. From germline, CDR1 is DFQATT and CDR2 SNEGSKA (reference sequence). CDR3 loop: CSASPGWGNTEAFF. The CDR3 nucleotides read TGCAGTGCTAGTCCGGGTTGGGGAAACACTGAAGCTTTCTTT.

The rearrangement uses TRBV7-2 and TRBJ1-6, with 8 bases fitting TRBD1. Germline V gene lookup returns CDR1 SGHTA and CDR2 FQGNSA. V lost 5 bases to trimming and J lost 7 bases; unmatched junction nucleotides: 7. This CDR3 is built from 15 residues. The CDR3 bases are TGTGCCAGCAGCCCTGACCGGACAGGGAATTCACCCCTCCACTTT. As protein: CASSPDRTGNSPLHF.

This clonotype was counted between two and nine times. The rearrangement uses TRBV20-1 and TRBJ2-7, with 13 bases identical to TRBD2. Germline assignment: CDR1 DFQATT and CDR2 SNEGSKA (reference sequence). V gave up 6 bases and J gave up 3 bases; unmatched junction bases: 11. The CDR3 length is 16 residues. The CDR3 region has the DNA TGCAGTGCCGGGACTAGCGGGGAGAGGACCGACTACGAGCAGTACTTC. It is translated as CSAGTSGERTDYEQYF.

This clonotype was seen only a few times. V usage is TRBV20-1 and J usage is TRBJ2-3, with D perhaps matching TRBD2 (6 bases). Per the germline V gene, CDR1 is DFQATT and CDR2 is SNEGSKA (reference sequence). Trimming took off 0 bases at V and 1 base at J, with 11 bases between the two ends. The CDR3 totals 15 residues. CDR3 in amino acids: CSARDSRERTDTQYF. The CDR3 DNA is TGCAGTGCTAGAGATAGTCGGGAGCGCACAGATACGCAGTATTTT.

The rearrangement joins TRBV10-3 to TRBJ2-3, with 7 nucleotides matching TRBD2. This CDR3 spans 16 amino acids. V shed 6 bases and J 5 bases; nucleotides not matched to a gene: 14. Germline CDR1 ENHRY, CDR2 SYGVKD. The CDR3 bases are TGTGCCATCAGGGCTGGGGTTGGCGGGAGAAGAGATACGCAGTATTTT. This sequence encodes CAIRAGVGGRRDTQYF.

The rearrangement uses TRBV18 and TRBJ2-4; no firm D call. The assigned J gene may be wrong: the sequence end matches TRBJ2-7 better. CDR1 and CDR2 (germline): KGHSH, LQKENI. There are 15 residues in the CDR3. The CDR3 coding sequence is TGTGCCAGCTCACCGGTTCCGGTGGGCTCCTACGAGCAGTACTTC. This sequence encodes CASSPVPVGSYEQYF.

The chain uses TRBV28 and TRBJ2-5; 9 bases are shared with TRBD1. This CDR3 has 16 amino acids. The V gene end was trimmed by 3 bases and the J gene end by 4 bases; junction bases not matched to a gene: 9. Looked up from germline, CDR1 is MDHEN and CDR2 is SYDVKM. For the CDR3, the DNA is TGTGCCAGCAGTTTTAGGGGACAGGGTGGGTCAGAGACCCAGTACTTC. Translation gives CASSFRGQGGSETQYF.

V is TRBV29-1 and J is TRBJ2-1; D remains ambiguous. The J call may be faulty, since TRBJ2-7 better matches the DNA end. The germline V gene has CDR1 SQVTM and CDR2 ANQGSEA. CDR3 size: 14 residues. CDR3 sequence reads: CSALTPPAYNEQYF. The CDR3 DNA reads as TGCAGCGCCCTCACGCCTCCGGCCTACAATGAGCAGTACTTC.

The V gene is TRBV20-1, the J gene TRBJ2-1; TRBD2 aligns across 8 bases. Germline V CDR1 and CDR2: DFQATT, SNEGSKA (reference sequence). The CDR3 runs 17 residues. Germline trimming cut 1 base from V and 0 bases from J; bases unmatched to any gene: 8. CDR3 sequence reads: CSARVWREALSYNEQFF. The CDR3 coding sequence is TGCAGTGCTAGAGTTTGGCGGGAGGCCCTCTCCTACAATGAGCAGTTCTTC.

This clonotype showed up just a few times. The chain joins TRBV4-1 to TRBJ2-4; possible D gene TRBD1, 6 bases. This CDR3 has 18 residues. Between the trimmed V and J ends, which lost 1 base and 0 bases, there was a span of 16 bases. Germline V gene lookup returns CDR1 MGHRA and CDR2 YSYEKL. CDR3 region: CASSQVLNQGLAKNIQYF. As DNA, the CDR3 is TGCGCCAGCAGCCAAGTTCTTAACCAGGGGCTAGCCAAAAACATTCAGTACTTC.

This clonotype was seen a single time. Mismatch with germline at one junction end may stem from a read error. This chain joins TRBV5-1 and TRBJ2-5; weak D call: TRBD1 (6 bases). Germline V CDR1 and CDR2: SGHRS, YFSETQ. CDR3 size: 13 residues. CDR3 loop: CTSSLEVQGLQYF. DNA for the CDR3: TGCACCAGCAGCTTGGAGGTACAGGGTCTGCAGTACTTC. The full variable domain, with the rest looked up from reference TRBV5-1 and TRBJ2-5, is KAGVTQTPRYLIKTRGQQVTLSCSPISGHRSVSWYQQTPGQGLQFLFEYFSETQRNKGNFPGRFSGRQFSNSRSEMNVSTLELGDSALYLCTSSLEVQGLQYFGPGTRLLVL.

The genes are TRBV20-1 and TRBJ1-1; 9 bases are a match to TRBD1. The junction had 11 bases not matched to a gene; V was cut back by 7 bases and J by 5 bases. The CDR3 is 14 residues long. Germline V gives CDR1 DFQATT, CDR2 SNEGSKA (reference sequence). In DNA, the CDR3 is TGCAGTGTTGACCTACAGGGGGCGCGGACTGAAGCTTTCTTT. Its protein product is CSVDLQGARTEAFF.

This chain links TRBV12-3 or TRBV12-4 with TRBJ2-3; D tentatively reads TRBD1 or TRBD2 (5 bases each). This CDR3 contains 13 residues. V was clipped by 3 bases and J by 11 bases, with 15 bases between them. The CDR3 DNA is TGTGCCAGCAGTTTTCCCTCGGGACGTGGGCAGTATTTT. This sequence encodes CASSFPSGRGQYF.

Only a few counts were recorded for this clonotype. The V call is TRBV5-5, the J call TRBJ1-4; unclear D gene. The V gene's germline CDR1 is SGHKS and CDR2 YYEKEE (reference sequence). V lost 2 bases and J 2 bases, leaving 7 bases between the germline ends. The CDR3 is 14 residues long. CDR3 amino acids: CASSFEPTNEKLFF. The CDR3 coding sequence is TGTGCCAGCAGCTTCGAACCGACTAATGAAAAACTGTTTTTT. The whole variable domain, filled in from reference TRBV5-5 and TRBJ1-4, reads DAGVTQSPTHLIKTRGQQVTLRCSPISGHKSVSWYQQVLGQGPQFIFQYYEKEERGRGNFPDRFSARQFPNYSSELNVNALLLGDSALYLCASSFEPTNEKLFFGSGTQLSVL.

This clonotype was counted a few times. CDR3 protein: CASSTSGVRQPQHF. The CDR3 DNA follows: TGTGCCAGCAGTACCTCCGGGGTGAGGCAGCCCCAGCATTTT. This chain uses TRBV28 with TRBJ1-5; D is undetermined. Trimming stripped 5 bases from V and 7 bases from J, with 15 bases between. Germline V gene lookup returns CDR1 MDHEN and CDR2 SYDVKM. The CDR3 spans 14 residues. The entire variable domain, with the rest obtained from reference TRBV28 and TRBJ1-5, is as follows: DVKVTQSSRYLVKRTGEKVFLECVQDMDHENMFWYRQDPGLGLRLIYFSYDVKMKEKGDIPEGYSVSREKKERFSLILESASTNQTSMYLCASSTSGVRQPQHFGDGTRLSIL.

The chain carries TRBV29-1 and TRBJ2-5; 9 bases map to TRBD2. V lost 4 bases to trimming and J lost 11 bases; unmatched junction nucleotides: 8. Germline lookup yields CDR1 SQVTM and CDR2 ANQGSEA. The CDR3 has 12 residues. The CDR3 DNA reads TGCAGCGTTGTTTGGCGGGGGGGGTTTCAGTACTTC. Protein sequence: CSVVWRGGFQYF. The entire variable domain, with the rest obtained from reference TRBV29-1 and TRBJ2-5, is as follows: SAVISQKPSRDICQRGTSLTIQCQVDSQVTMMFWYRQQPGQSLTLIATANQGSEATYESGFVIDKFPISRPNLTFSTLTVSNMSPEDSSIYLCSVVWRGGFQYFGPGTRLLVL.